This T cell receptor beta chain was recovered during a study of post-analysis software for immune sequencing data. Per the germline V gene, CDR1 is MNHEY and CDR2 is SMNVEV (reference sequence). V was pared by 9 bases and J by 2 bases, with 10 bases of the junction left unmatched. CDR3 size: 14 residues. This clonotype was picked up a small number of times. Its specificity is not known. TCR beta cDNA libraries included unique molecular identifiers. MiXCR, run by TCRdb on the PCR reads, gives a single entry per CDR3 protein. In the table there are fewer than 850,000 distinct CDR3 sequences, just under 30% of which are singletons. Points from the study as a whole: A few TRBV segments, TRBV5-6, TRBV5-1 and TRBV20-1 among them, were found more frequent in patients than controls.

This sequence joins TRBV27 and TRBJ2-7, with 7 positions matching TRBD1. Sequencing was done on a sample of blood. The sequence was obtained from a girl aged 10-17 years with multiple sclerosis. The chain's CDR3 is CARTGQAPTYEQYF. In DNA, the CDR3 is TGTGCCAGGACCGGACAGGCACCGACCTACGAGCAGTACTTC.